The 7 T cell receptor beta chains presented below share a single source sample, sequenced in a study of T cell responses to AZD1222 COVID-19 vaccine. Measured with immunoSEQ multiplex PCR; TCRdb has only the in-frame clones, and not every one. The sample contains some 150,000 clones, around four fifths of which appear only once. Specimen: peripheral blood, collected on day 0 of MenACWY control vaccination. These receptors were collected from an adult in good health.

This rearrangement joins TRBV2 to TRBJ1-5; tentatively, D is TRBD1 (5 bases). The V end lost 3 bases, the J end lost 2 bases, and 8 bases lay between the germline ends. CDR1 is SNHLY and CDR2 is FYNNEI in the germline V gene. The CDR3 is 14 amino acids. The CDR3 DNA is TGTGCCAGCAGTGACCGCAGGGGCAATCAGCCCCAGCATTTT. This encodes CASSDRRGNQPQHF.

This clone was counted at least ten times. The V and J genes are TRBV12-3 or TRBV12-4 and TRBJ2-2; tentative D call: TRBD2 (5 bases). Between the trimmed V and J ends, which lost 3 bases and 5 bases, there was a span of 7 bases. CDR3 length equals 13 residues. CDR3 protein: CASSFEGTGELFF. CDR3 nucleotide sequence: TGTGCCAGCAGTTTCGAGGGAACCGGGGAGCTGTTTTTT.

V gene TRBV5-1 combines with J gene TRBJ1-1, with 9 nucleotides matching TRBD1. Germline trimming cut 3 bases from V and 8 bases from J; bases unmatched to any gene: 14. Per germline, CDR1 SGHRS and CDR2 YFSETQ. The CDR3 runs to 16 residues. The CDR3 bases are TGCGCCAGCAGCTCTGGACAGGGGAAGACTACTAGAGAAGCTTTCTTT. Translated, it gives CASSSGQGKTTREAFF.

The genes are TRBV3-1 (or the pseudogene TRBV3-2) and TRBJ2-2; D is ambiguous. Trimming removed 8 bases from V and 1 base from J, with 14 bases in between. Germline V gene lookup returns CDR1 LGHDT and CDR2 YNNKEL (reference sequence). The CDR3 spans 15 residues. The CDR3 nucleotides are TGTGCCAGCTCTCGAACGGGCCGGAACACCGGGGAGCTGTTTTTT. As protein: CASSRTGRNTGELFF.

The chain uses TRBV5-4 and TRBJ1-1, with TRBD1 matching over 7 bases. Germline values: CDR1 SGHNT, CDR2 YYREEE (reference sequence). V lost 1 base and J lost 6; bases outside the gene matches: 6. The CDR3 totals 14 residues. CDR3 nucleotide sequence: TGTGCCAGCAGCTTGCAGGGGGGGGCCGCTGAAGCTTTCTTT. It specifies CASSLQGGAAEAFF.

The rearrangement links TRBV7-9 to TRBJ2-2; TRBD1 matches at 7 bases. The germline V gene has CDR1 SEHNR and CDR2 FQNEAQ (reference sequence). The CDR3 has 14 residues. Losses at the gene ends were 9 bases for V and 1 base for J; bases not matched to a gene: 5. This chain's CDR3 is CARSRTGNTGELFF. CDR3 nucleotide sequence: TGTGCCAGATCTCGGACAGGGAACACCGGGGAGCTGTTTTTT.

V and J are TRBV5-1 and TRBJ2-1; D possibly matches TRBD1 or TRBD2 (5 bases each). Per germline, CDR1 SGHRS and CDR2 YFSETQ. This CDR3 has 14 amino acids. V was shortened by 2 bases and J by 4 bases, with 10 bases between the two germline ends. CDR3 sequence: CASSLGDGYNEQFF. The CDR3 DNA is TGCGCCAGCAGCTTAGGGGACGGGTACAATGAGCAGTTCTTC.